This is a list of T cell receptor beta chains from one sample in a study of cytomegalovirus exposure and HLA in healthy donors. The table came from immunoSEQ multiplex PCR; TCRdb's copy has only in-frame clones and leaves some out. The sample includes roughly 200,000 clones, 9.5% to 15% of them seen just once. Sequencing used PBMCs. These receptors all come from a middle-aged man in good health and CMV-seropositive. CDR3s include the opening cysteine and the closing phenylalanine or tryptophan. A D gene is named only where the DNA matches it firmly. Clone size, where shown, is once, few, many, or a class for clones that have expanded.

size: few; V: TRBV27; J: TRBJ1-2; D: TRBD1; DNA: TGTGCCAGCAGTTCCTACGGACAGGATGGCTACACCTTC; CDR3: CASSSYGQDGYTF
size: -; V: TRBV20-1; J: TRBJ1-2; D: -; DNA: TGCAGTGTTCACCCAGGGGATGGCTACACCTTC; CDR3: CSVHPGDGYTF
size: -; V: TRBV9; J: TRBJ2-1; D: -; DNA: TGTGCCAGCAGCGCCAGCGGCTACAATGAGCAGTTCTTC; CDR3: CASSASGYNEQFF
size: -; V: TRBV6-5; J: TRBJ1-1; D: TRBD1; DNA: TGTGCCAGCAGTTTTCAGGGGGCGCGAACTGAAGCTTTCTTT; CDR3: CASSFQGARTEAFF
size: -; V: TRBV11-3; J: TRBJ1-2; D: TRBD1; DNA: TGTGCCAGCAGCCCGGGACAGGGTGCTAACTATGGCTACACCTTC; CDR3: CASSPGQGANYGYTF
size: few; V: TRBV19; J: TRBJ1-5; D: TRBD1; DNA: TGTGCCAGTAGTGGGCCCGGGACAGGTCGTAATCAGCCCCAGCATTTT; CDR3: CASSGPGTGRNQPQHF
size: -; V: TRBV5-1; J: TRBJ2-1; D: -; DNA: TGCGCCAGCAGCTTGGTCCAGGGCTCCTACAATGAGCAGTTCTTC; CDR3: CASSLVQGSYNEQFF
size: few; V: TRBV7-9; J: TRBJ2-5; D: TRBD2; DNA: TGTGCCAGCAGCCGGGGGGACGCCCAAGAGACCCAGTACTTC; CDR3: CASSRGDAQETQYF
size: -; V: TRBV5-8; J: TRBJ2-3; D: TRBD1; DNA: TGTGCCAGCAGCTTGGGACAGGGGGCGGAAGATACGCAGTATTTT; CDR3: CASSLGQGAEDTQYF
size: -; V: TRBV18; J: TRBJ1-1; D: -; DNA: TGTGCCAGCTCACCCGCCCAGGGGCCGCCTGCTGAAGCTTTCTTT; CDR3: CASSPAQGPPAEAFF
size: -; V: TRBV6-1; J: TRBJ1-1; D: -; DNA: TGTGCCAGCAGCCGCAGGGAATCGAACACTGAAGCTTTCTTT; CDR3: CASSRRESNTEAFF
size: many; V: TRBV11-3; J: TRBJ2-1; D: TRBD2; DNA: TGTGCCAGCAGCTTAGTAAGTGGGGGACTAGCCTTCAATGAGCAGTTCTTC; CDR3: CASSLVSGGLAFNEQFF
size: few; V: TRBV2; J: TRBJ1-6; D: TRBD1; DNA: TGTGCCAGCAGCCGACAGGGGGCGAGTTCACCCCTCCACTTT; CDR3: CASSRQGASSPLHF
size: -; V: TRBV6-5; J: TRBJ2-3; D: -; DNA: TGTGCCAGCAGTTACTTACCCGTGGCAGGAGATACGCAGTATTTT; CDR3: CASSYLPVAGDTQYF
size: few; V: TRBV20-1; J: TRBJ2-5; D: -; DNA: TGCAGTGCTCAAGAGGTGGAGACCCAGTACTTC; CDR3: CSAQEVETQYF
size: few; V: TRBV5-4; J: TRBJ1-1; D: -; DNA: TGTGCCAGCAGCAGATCTACCGGGACATCGAACACTGAAGCTTTCTTT; CDR3: CASSRSTGTSNTEAFF
size: few; V: TRBV11-3; J: TRBJ1-3; D: -; DNA: TGTGCCAGCAGCTTGGGCGACGGCTCTGGAAACACCATATATTTT; CDR3: CASSLGDGSGNTIYF
size: -; V: TRBV4-1; J: TRBJ2-5; D: TRBD2; DNA: TGCGCCAGCAGCCAAGTCCCCAGCGGGGGGCTTCAAGAGACCCAGTACTTC; CDR3: CASSQVPSGGLQETQYF
size: -; V: TRBV7-9; J: TRBJ1-1; D: -; DNA: TGTGCCAGCAGCTTAGATCGGGGAATGAACACTGAAGCTTTCTTT; CDR3: CASSLDRGMNTEAFF
size: once; V: TRBV5-4; J: TRBJ1-2; D: TRBD1; DNA: TGTGCCAGCGGATTTAAACCGGGACAGGGGTACTATGGCTACACCTTC; CDR3: CASGFKPGQGYYGYTF
size: few; V: TRBV7-2; J: TRBJ1-5; D: TRBD1; DNA: TGTGCCAGCAGCTTGAACCGGGACAGCTTAAATCAGCCCCAGCATTTT; CDR3: CASSLNRDSLNQPQHF
size: few; V: TRBV9; J: TRBJ2-1; D: -; DNA: TGTGCCAGCAGTTTAGAGGGGAGGGAGCAGTTCTTC; CDR3: CASSLEGREQFF
size: -; V: TRBV18; J: TRBJ2-3; D: -; DNA: TGTGCCAGCTCACCTCGGGATACGCAGTATTTT; CDR3: CASSPRDTQYF
size: few; V: TRBV5-1; J: TRBJ1-1; D: TRBD1; DNA: TGCGCCAGCAGCAATGGACAGGGTTACACTGAAGCTTTCTTT; CDR3: CASSNGQGYTEAFF